Following are 2 T cell receptor beta chains from one sample sequenced in a study of beta chain features in type 1 diabetes (dated by TCRdb to the late 2010s). What the study reported, not specific to this receptor: In all four CD4+ subsets, TCRB CDR3 length was moderately but significantly shorter in type 1 diabetes patients.

What these receptors recognize is not known. Library preparation used the immunoSEQ multiplex PCR assay. The entire amount of isolated RNA was reverse transcribed using the High Capacity cDNA Reverse Transcription Kit, so the sequenced TCRB transcripts were expressed ones. Drawn from immuneACCESS, this table holds only the in-frame rearrangements with V and J called that TCRdb kept. Clones are partly lost; checked studies trace under half to an unresolved V gene and leave the rest unexplained. The sample yields some 190,000 clones; around 7.9% were counted once. In total, the top ten clones hold under 0.6% of the sample. Sequenced material: central memory CD4+ T cells from blood. The receptors stem from a man in his late teens or twenties with type 1 diabetes.

This clone was recorded a few times. This sequence joins TRBV7-8 and TRBJ2-1, with 9 bases matching TRBD2. Germline V lookup: CDR1 SGHVS, CDR2 FQNEAQ. This CDR3 has 17 residues. V shed 4 bases, J shed 0 bases, and the junction held 7 bases outside the gene matches. CDR3 residues: CASSSLAGDPSYNEQFF. The CDR3 region has the DNA TGTGCCAGCAGCTCGTTAGCGGGAGACCCCTCCTACAATGAGCAGTTCTTC.

This clone was found a few times. The genes are TRBV28 and TRBJ2-7, with D possibly matching TRBD1 (6 bases). This CDR3 has 13 amino acids. Germline loops: CDR1 MDHEN, CDR2 SYDVKM. V was cut by 2 bases and J by 3 bases, with 8 bases left in between. This chain's CDR3 is CASSLDRLYEQYF. Written as DNA, the CDR3 is TGTGCCAGCAGTTTAGACAGGCTCTACGAGCAGTACTTC.